The source of this T cell receptor (beta chain) is a study of blood T cell repertoires in COVID-19. The V gene's germline CDR1 is SGHDT and CDR2 YYEEEE. With 0 bases removed from V and 6 bases from J, the gap between germline ends came to 15 bases. This CDR3 is 15 amino acids long. Profiled with immunoSEQ multiplex PCR; TCRdb holds only in-frame clones, not every one. The repertoire holds about 51,000 clones, with 86% as singletons. This clone was observed a few times. The sample taken for sequencing was peripheral blood. The TCR was taken from a man in his sixties with acute or convalescent COVID-19. The chain has TRBV5-6 and TRBJ1-2, with D hard to call. Here the CDR3 DNA reads TGTGCCAGCAGCTTGGGACACCTCGGAATTAATGGCTACACCTTC. Translation gives CASSLGHLGINGYTF. The whole variable domain, filled in from reference TRBV5-6 and TRBJ1-2, reads DAGVTQSPTHLIKTRGQQVTLRCSPKSGHDTVSWYQQALGQGPQFIFQYYEEEERQRGNFPDRFSGHQFPNYSSELNVNALLLGDSALYLCASSLGHLGINGYTFGSGTRLTVV.